This T cell receptor beta chain was recovered during a study of T-cell memory formation after mild COVID-19. At the level of the study: The TCR clusters were mostly specific to one donor. Study outcomes and limitations: There were some responding clones in pre-infection memory, which suggested that cross-reactive memory had joined. While clones contracting from day 15 to 85 were balanced between CD4 and CD8, later expanders leaned CD4+.

TCR alpha and TCR beta cDNA libraries with sample barcodes and UMIs came from 5'RACE using constant-segment primers. Each CDR3 protein is one row after TCRdb ran MiXCR on the 5' RACE reads. This sample yields about 280,000 distinct CDR3 sequences, of which 8% to 9% are seen a single time; less than 25% belongs to the top ten. Worth noting for this clonotype: The antigen is unknown.

Input material: PBMCs or a T cell subset sorted from them (not recorded which). The TCR originated in a man in his late teens or twenties who had mild COVID-19 (a few samples of this study predate the infection). Cell type and time point are not known.

CDR3 loop: CASSLNTGSAETQYF. CDR3 in DNA: TGTGCCAGCAGCCTTAATACCGGCTCGGCGGAGACCCAGTACTTC. This chain connects TRBV7-9 to TRBJ2-5; D gene unclear. This CDR3 has 15 amino acids. V lost 5 bases, J lost 5 bases, and 18 bases lay in between. Germline V lookup: CDR1 SEHNR, CDR2 FQNEAQ (reference sequence).